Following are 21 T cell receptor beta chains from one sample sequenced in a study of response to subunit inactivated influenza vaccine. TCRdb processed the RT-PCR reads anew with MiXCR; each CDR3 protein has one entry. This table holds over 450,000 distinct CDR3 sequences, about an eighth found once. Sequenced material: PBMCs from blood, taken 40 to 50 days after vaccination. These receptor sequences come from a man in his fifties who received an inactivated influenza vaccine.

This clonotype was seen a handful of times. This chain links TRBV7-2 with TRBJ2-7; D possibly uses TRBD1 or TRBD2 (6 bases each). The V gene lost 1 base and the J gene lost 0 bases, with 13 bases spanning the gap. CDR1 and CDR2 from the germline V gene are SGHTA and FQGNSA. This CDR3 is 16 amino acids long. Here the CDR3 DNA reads TGTGCCAGCAGCTTAGGAGGAGGGGGGAGCTCCTACGAGCAGTACTTC. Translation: CASSLGGGGSSYEQYF.

The CDR3 sequence is CASSSGTSGSRRTDTQYF. The CDR3 coding sequence is TGTGCCAGCAGTTCCGGGACTAGCGGGAGCCGCCGCACAGATACGCAGTATTTT. V and J are TRBV12-3 or TRBV12-4 and TRBJ2-3; TRBD2 matches 14 bases. The CDR3 covers 18 residues. The trim removed 4 bases at V and 1 base at J, leaving 7 bases unmatched.

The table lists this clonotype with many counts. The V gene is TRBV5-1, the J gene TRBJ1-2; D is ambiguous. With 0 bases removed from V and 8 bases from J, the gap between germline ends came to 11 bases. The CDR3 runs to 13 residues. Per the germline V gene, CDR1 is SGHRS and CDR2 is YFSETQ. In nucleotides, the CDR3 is TGCGCCAGCAGCTTGGACTCCTCAGGAGGCTACACCTTC. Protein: CASSLDSSGGYTF.

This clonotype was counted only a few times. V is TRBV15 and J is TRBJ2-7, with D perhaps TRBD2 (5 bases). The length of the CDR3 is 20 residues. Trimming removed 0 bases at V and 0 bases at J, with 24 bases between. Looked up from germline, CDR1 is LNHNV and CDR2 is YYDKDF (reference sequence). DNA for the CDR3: TGTGCCACCAGCAGAGAGCCCCCCGGACTTGTGAATCACCCCTCCTACGAGCAGTACTTC. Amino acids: CATSREPPGLVNHPSYEQYF.

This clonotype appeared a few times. Here the CDR3 reads CSVGRQYTDTQYF. Written as DNA, the CDR3 is TGCAGCGTTGGGAGGCAGTACACAGATACGCAGTATTTT. J is TRBJ2-3 and V is TRBV29-1, with D possibly matching TRBD2 (5 bases). Germline assignment: CDR1 SQVTM and CDR2 ANQGSEA. This CDR3 spans 13 amino acids. With 4 bases removed from V and 2 bases from J, the gap between germline ends came to 10 bases.

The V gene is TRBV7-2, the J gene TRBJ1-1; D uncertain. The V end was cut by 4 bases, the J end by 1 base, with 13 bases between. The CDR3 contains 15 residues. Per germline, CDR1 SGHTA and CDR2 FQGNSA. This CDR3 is CASSSFRVSNTEAFF. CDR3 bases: TGTGCCAGCAGCTCCTTCCGGGTTTCGAACACTGAAGCTTTCTTT.

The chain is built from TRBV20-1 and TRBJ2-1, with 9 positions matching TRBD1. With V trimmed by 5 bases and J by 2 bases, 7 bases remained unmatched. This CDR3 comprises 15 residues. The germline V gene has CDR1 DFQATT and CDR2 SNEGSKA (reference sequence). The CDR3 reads CSAVTGTGTYNEQFF. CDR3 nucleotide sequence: TGCAGTGCTGTAACCGGGACAGGGACCTACAATGAGCAGTTCTTC.

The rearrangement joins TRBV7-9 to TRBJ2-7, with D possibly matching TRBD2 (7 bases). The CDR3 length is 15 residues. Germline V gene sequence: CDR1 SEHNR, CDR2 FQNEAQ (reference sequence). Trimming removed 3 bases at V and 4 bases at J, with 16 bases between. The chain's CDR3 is CASSFIVQGGYEQYF. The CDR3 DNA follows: TGTGCCAGCAGCTTCATCGTACAGGGAGGGTACGAGCAGTACTTC. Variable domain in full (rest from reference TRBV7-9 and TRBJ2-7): DTGVSQNPRHKITKRGQNVTFRCDPISEHNRLYWYRQTLGQGPEFLTYFQNEAQLEKSRLLSDRFSAERPKGSFSTLEIQRTEQGDSAMYLCASSFIVQGGYEQYFGPGTRLTVT.

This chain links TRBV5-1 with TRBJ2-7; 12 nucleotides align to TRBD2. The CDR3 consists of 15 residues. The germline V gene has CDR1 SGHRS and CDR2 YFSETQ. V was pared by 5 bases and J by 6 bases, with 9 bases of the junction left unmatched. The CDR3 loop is CASRPRLAGDPEQYF. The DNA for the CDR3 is TGCGCCAGCAGGCCACGACTAGCGGGAGACCCCGAGCAGTACTTC.

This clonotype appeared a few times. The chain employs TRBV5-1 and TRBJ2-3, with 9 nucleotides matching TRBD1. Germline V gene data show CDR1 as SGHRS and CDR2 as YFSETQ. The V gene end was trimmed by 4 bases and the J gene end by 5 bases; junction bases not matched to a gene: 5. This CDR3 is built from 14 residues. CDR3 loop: CASSTQGAGDTQYF. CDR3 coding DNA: TGCGCCAGCAGCACACAGGGGGCTGGAGATACGCAGTATTTT. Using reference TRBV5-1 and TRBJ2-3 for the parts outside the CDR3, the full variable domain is KAGVTQTPRYLIKTRGQQVTLSCSPISGHRSVSWYQQTPGQGLQFLFEYFSETQRNKGNFPGRFSGRQFSNSRSEMNVSTLELGDSALYLCASSTQGAGDTQYFGPGTRLTVL.

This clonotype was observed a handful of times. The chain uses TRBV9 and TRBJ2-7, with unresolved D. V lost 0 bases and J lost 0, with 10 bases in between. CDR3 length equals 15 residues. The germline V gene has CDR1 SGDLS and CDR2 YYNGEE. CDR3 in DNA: TGTGCCAGCAGCGTAGCGCCGTACAGCTCCTACGAGCAGTACTTC. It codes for CASSVAPYSSYEQYF. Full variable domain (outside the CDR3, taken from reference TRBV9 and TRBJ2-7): DSGVTQTPKHLITATGQRVTLRCSPRSGDLSVYWYQQSLDQGLQFLIQYYNGEERAKGNILERFSAQQFPDLHSELNLSSLELGDSALYFCASSVAPYSSYEQYFGPGTRLTVT.

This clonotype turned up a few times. CDR3 sequence: CASSEYAWRSTDTQYF. The CDR3 coding sequence is TGTGCCAGCAGTGAATACGCCTGGCGAAGCACAGATACGCAGTATTTT. V gene TRBV25-1 combines with J gene TRBJ2-3; D is uncertain. Germline values: CDR1 MGHDK, CDR2 SYGVNS. The CDR3 contains 16 residues. V was trimmed by 0 bases and J by 0 bases, leaving 10 bases between them.

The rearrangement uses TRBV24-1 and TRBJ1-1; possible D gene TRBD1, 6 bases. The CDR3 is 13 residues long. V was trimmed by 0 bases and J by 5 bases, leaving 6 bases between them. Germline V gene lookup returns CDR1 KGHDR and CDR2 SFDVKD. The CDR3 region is CATSDLTGTEAFF. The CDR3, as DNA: TGTGCCACCAGTGATTTGACAGGGACTGAAGCTTTCTTT.

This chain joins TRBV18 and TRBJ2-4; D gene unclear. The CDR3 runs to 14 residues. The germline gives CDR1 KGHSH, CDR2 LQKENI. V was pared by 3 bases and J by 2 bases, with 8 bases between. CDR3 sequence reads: CASSPGRTKNIQYF. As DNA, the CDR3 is TGTGCCAGCTCACCCGGCCGGACCAAAAACATTCAGTACTTC.

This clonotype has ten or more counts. This chain's CDR3 is CASSVGLAGVYEQYF. In nucleotides, the CDR3 is TGTGCCAGCAGCGTGGGACTAGCGGGAGTATACGAGCAGTACTTC. The rearrangement joins TRBV9 to TRBJ2-7, with 14 bases lining up with TRBD2. From germline, CDR1 is SGDLS and CDR2 YYNGEE. J lost 4 bases, V lost 2 bases, and 2 bases had no gene match. The CDR3 loop spans 15 amino acids.

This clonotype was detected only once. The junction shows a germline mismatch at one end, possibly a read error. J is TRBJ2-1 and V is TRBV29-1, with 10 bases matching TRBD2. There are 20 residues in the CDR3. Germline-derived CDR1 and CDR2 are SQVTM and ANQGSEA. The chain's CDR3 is CSLEKGGTSAPRSSYNEQLF. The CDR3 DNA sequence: TGCAGCCTCGAAAAGGGCGGGACTAGCGCGCCGCGAAGCTCCTACAATGAGCAGCTCTTC.

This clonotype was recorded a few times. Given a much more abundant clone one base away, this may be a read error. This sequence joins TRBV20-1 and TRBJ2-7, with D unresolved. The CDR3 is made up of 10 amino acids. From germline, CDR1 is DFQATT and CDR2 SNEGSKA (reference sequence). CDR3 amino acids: CSASPYEQNF. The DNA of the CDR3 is TGCAGTGCTAGTCCCTACGAGCAGAACTTC.

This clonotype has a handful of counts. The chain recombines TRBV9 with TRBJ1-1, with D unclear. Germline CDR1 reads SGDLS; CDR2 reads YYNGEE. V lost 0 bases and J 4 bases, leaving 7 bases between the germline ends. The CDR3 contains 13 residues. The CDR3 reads CASSVGMGTEAFF. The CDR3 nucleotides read TGTGCCAGCAGCGTAGGCATGGGCACTGAAGCTTTCTTT. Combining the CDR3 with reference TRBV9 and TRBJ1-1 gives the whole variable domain DSGVTQTPKHLITATGQRVTLRCSPRSGDLSVYWYQQSLDQGLQFLIQYYNGEERAKGNILERFSAQQFPDLHSELNLSSLELGDSALYFCASSVGMGTEAFFGQGTRLTVV.

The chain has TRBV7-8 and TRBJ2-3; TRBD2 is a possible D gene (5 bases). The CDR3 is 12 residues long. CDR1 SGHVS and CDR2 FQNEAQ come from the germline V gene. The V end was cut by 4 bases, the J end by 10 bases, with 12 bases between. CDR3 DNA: TGTGCCAGCAGCTCGGTTACTAGGGCGCAGTATTTT. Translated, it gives CASSSVTRAQYF.

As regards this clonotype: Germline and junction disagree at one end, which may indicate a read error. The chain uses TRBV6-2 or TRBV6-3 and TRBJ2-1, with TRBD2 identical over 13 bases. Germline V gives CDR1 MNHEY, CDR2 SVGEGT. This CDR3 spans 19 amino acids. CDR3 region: CASSFPGLAGHSSYSEQFF. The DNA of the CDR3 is TGTGCCAGCAGTTTCCCGGGACTAGCGGGGCATAGCTCCTACAGTGAGCAGTTCTTC.

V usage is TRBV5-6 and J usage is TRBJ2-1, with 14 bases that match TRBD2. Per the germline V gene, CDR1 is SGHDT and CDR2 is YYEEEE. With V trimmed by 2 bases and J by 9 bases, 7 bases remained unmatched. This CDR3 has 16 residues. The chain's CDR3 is CASSFVTSGRVGEQFF. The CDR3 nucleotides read TGTGCCAGCAGCTTTGTGACTAGCGGGAGGGTTGGTGAGCAGTTCTTC.